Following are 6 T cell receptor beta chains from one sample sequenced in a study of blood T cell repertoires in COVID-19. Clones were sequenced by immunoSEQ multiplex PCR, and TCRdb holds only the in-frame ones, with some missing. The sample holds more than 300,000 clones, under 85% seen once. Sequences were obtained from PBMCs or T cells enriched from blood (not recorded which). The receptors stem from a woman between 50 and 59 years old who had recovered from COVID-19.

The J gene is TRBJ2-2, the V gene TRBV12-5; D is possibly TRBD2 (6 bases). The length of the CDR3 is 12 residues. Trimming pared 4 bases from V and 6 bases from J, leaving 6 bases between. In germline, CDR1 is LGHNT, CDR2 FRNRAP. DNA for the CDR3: TGTGCTAGTGGTTGGGGGGCCGGGGAGCTGTTTTTT. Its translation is CASGWGAGELFF.

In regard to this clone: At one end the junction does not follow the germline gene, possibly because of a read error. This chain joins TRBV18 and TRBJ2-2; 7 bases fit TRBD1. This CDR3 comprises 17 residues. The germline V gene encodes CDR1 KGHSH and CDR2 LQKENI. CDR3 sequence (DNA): TGTGCCAGCTCACGGAATTCAGGGGGAGAGGCGTCCGGGAAGCTGTTTTTT. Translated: CASSRNSGGEASGKLFF. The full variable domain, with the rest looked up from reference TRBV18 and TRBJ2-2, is NAGVMQNPRHLVRRRGQEARLRCSPMKGHSHVYWYRQLPEEGLKFMVYLQKENIIDESGMPKERFSAEFPKEGPSILRIQQVVRGDSAAYFCASSRNSGGEASGKLFFGEGSRLTVL.

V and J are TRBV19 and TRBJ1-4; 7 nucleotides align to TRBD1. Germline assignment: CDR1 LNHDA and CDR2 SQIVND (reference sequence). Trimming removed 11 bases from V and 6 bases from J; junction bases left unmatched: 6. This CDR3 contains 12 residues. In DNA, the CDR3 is TGTGCCCTTCAGGGGACAGATGAAAAACTGTTTTTT. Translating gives CALQGTDEKLFF. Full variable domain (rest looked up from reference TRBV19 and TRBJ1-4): DGGITQSPKYLFRKEGQNVTLSCEQNLNHDAMYWYRQDPGQGLRLIYYSQIVNDFQKGDIAEGYSVSREKKESFPLTVTSAQKNPTAFYLCALQGTDEKLFFGSGTQLSVL.

The CDR3 loop is CASSSDSGGNTIYF. In DNA form, the CDR3 reads TGTGCCAGCAGCTCCGACTCGGGGGGAAACACCATATATTTT. The rearrangement uses TRBV7-2 and TRBJ1-3; D gene unclear. The germline V gene has CDR1 SGHTA and CDR2 FQGNSA. The V and J ends lost 4 bases and 4 bases respectively, with 11 bases between them. The CDR3 is 14 residues long.

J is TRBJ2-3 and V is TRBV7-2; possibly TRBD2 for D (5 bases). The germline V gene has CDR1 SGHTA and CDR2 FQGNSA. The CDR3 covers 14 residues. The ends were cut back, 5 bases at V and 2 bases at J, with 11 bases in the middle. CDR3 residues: CASSVSSPTDTQYF. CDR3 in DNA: TGTGCCAGCAGCGTTTCTAGCCCCACAGATACGCAGTATTTT.

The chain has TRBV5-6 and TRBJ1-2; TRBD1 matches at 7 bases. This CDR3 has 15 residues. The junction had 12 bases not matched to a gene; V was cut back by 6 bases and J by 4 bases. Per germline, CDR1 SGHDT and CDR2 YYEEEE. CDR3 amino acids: CASIPNRGGSYGYTF. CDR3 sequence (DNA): TGTGCCAGCATCCCAAACAGGGGAGGAAGCTATGGCTACACCTTC. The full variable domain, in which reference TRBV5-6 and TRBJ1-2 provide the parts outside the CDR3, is DAGVTQSPTHLIKTRGQQVTLRCSPKSGHDTVSWYQQALGQGPQFIFQYYEEEERQRGNFPDRFSGHQFPNYSSELNVNALLLGDSALYLCASIPNRGGSYGYTFGSGTRLTVV.